Included here is one TCR beta chain sequence, with context. The V segment lost 0 bases and the J segment 4 bases; nucleotides outside the gene matches: 9. There are 17 residues in the CDR3. CDR1 SGHRS and CDR2 YFSETQ come from the germline V gene. Study processing details: Amplified reference gene primers provided the basis for estimating nucleated cell counts. The repertoire was sequenced with immunoSEQ multiplex PCR; TCRdb's copy has only in-frame clones and lacks some. That table is the source of V, J and clone size, and D and trimming were worked out from the DNA. The sample contains roughly 93,000 clones, about 85% of which appear only once. The sample originates from a study of blood T cell repertoires in COVID-19. Study details: Specimens from acute and convalescent COVID-19 originated in the United States, Italy and Spain. PBMCs, B-cell-depleted T cells, or T cells were the source of the cDNA or gDNA that made up the material.

The TCR sequence derives from a woman aged 80 or over with acute or convalescent COVID-19. This sequence joins TRBV5-1 and TRBJ1-3, with 8 bases that match TRBD1. Sequencing was done on a sample of peripheral blood. The CDR3 region is CASSLARTGKGGNTIYF. DNA for the CDR3: TGCGCCAGCAGCTTGGCTAGGACAGGGAAAGGAGGAAACACCATATATTTT.